Reported below is one TCR beta chain. The entry originates in a study of CD8 T cells in Susac syndrome. Between the trimmed V and J ends, which lost 0 bases and 3 bases, there was a span of 9 bases. The CDR3 spans 14 residues. Random hexamers served to reverse transcribe about 0.5 to 1 ug RNA. The CDR3 of TCR beta was amplified by immunoSEQ multiplex PCR across 54 Vbeta and 13 Jbeta. A single record per CDR3 protein comes from TCRdb applying MiXCR to the immunoSEQ multiplex PCR reads. This table has around 130,000 distinct CDR3 sequences, about 93% appearing once. V gene TRBV23-1 combines with J gene TRBJ2-7; no reliable D call. TRBV23-1 qualifies as an ORF whose function is uncertain. The clonotype originates from a human donor in good health. What was sequenced was CD4+ T cells from PBMCs. The chain's CDR3 is CASSQSAWDYEQYF. CDR3 nucleotides: TGCGCCAGCAGTCAATCGGCCTGGGACTACGAGCAGTACTTC.